One and the same sample provided the 25 T cell receptor beta chains below, sequenced in a study of vaccination and CD4 T cells after COVID-19. Their cognate antigens are unknown. The study sequenced cultured CD4+ T cell DNA using the Oncomine TCR Beta short-read assay. Each CDR3 protein gets one entry after TCRdb re-called the PCR reads with MiXCR. The data hold approximately 20,000 distinct CDR3 sequences, with 48% observed a single time. The treatment was: roughly 11-day PBMC culture with coronavirus spike peptide pools or control peptides (ViraFEST assay). Source: CD4+ T cells from blood, cultured in vitro, taken after SARS-CoV-2 vaccination. Receptors were obtained from a human donor who had recovered from COVID-19.

The J gene is TRBJ2-7, the V gene TRBV12-3 or TRBV12-4; no reliable D call. The V end was cut by 2 bases, the J end by 1 base, with 9 bases between. This CDR3 comprises 14 residues. The CDR3 nucleotides are TGTGCCAGCAGTTTACGGGTGAATTCCTACGAGCAGTACTTC. Its translation: CASSLRVNSYEQYF.

This clonotype has a handful of counts. The chain combines TRBV7-9 with TRBJ2-3; 10 bases align to TRBD2. Per the germline V gene, CDR1 is SEHNR and CDR2 is FQNEAQ (reference sequence). J lost 7 bases, V lost 2 bases, and 15 bases had no gene match. The length of the CDR3 is 18 residues. CDR3 nucleotide sequence: TGTGCCAGCAGCTTAAGGGCTAGCGGGGGCCTTAGAGGGAATACGCAGTATTTT. The encoded protein is CASSLRASGGLRGNTQYF.

For the CDR3, the DNA is TGTGCCAGCAGCTTATATGGCGGTGCGGGCACAGATACGCAGTATTTT. It yields the protein CASSLYGGAGTDTQYF. The chain has TRBV7-3 and TRBJ2-3; D ambiguous. This CDR3 has 16 residues. The ends were cut back, 2 bases at V and 1 base at J, with 13 bases in the middle. Germline CDR1 SGHTA, CDR2 FQGTGA.

V is TRBV4-3 and J is TRBJ1-5; D remains ambiguous. CDR1 and CDR2 from the germline V gene are LGHNA and YSLEER. Trimming removed 0 bases from V and 6 bases from J, with 6 bases in between. This CDR3 is 13 amino acids long. The CDR3 protein is CASSQEGGQPQHF. The CDR3 bases are TGCGCCAGCAGCCAAGAGGGCGGTCAGCCCCAGCATTTT.

V usage is TRBV28 and J usage is TRBJ2-3; 9 bases are a match to TRBD2. The CDR3 is 15 amino acids. CDR1 and CDR2 (germline): MDHEN, SYDVKM. V lost 5 bases and J lost 4; bases outside the gene matches: 7. The CDR3 DNA reads TGTGCCAGCAGTCCTAGCGGGACCCAAGCAGATACGCAGTATTTT. Translating it yields CASSPSGTQADTQYF.

This clonotype was seen a few times. The V gene is TRBV20-1, the J gene TRBJ2-7; D remains unclear. The V end was cut by 3 bases, the J end by 6 bases, with 12 bases between. Germline lookup yields CDR1 DFQATT and CDR2 SNEGSKA (reference sequence). The CDR3 is 12 residues long. CDR3 nucleotides: TGCAGTGCTAGCATGACTTCAACCGAGCAGTACTTC. It translates to CSASMTSTEQYF.

This rearrangement joins TRBV6-2 or TRBV6-3 to TRBJ1-1; D is perhaps TRBD1 (5 bases). The CDR3 covers 13 residues. Germline loops: CDR1 MNHEY, CDR2 SVGEGT. The germline V and J ends were trimmed by 6 bases and 2 bases, with 10 bases remaining between them. CDR3 protein: CASRQGGNTEAFF. The CDR3 nucleotides are TGTGCCAGCAGGCAGGGAGGAAACACTGAAGCTTTCTTT.

This clonotype has more than one count but fewer than ten. The chain couples TRBV7-3 to TRBJ1-2, with 8 bases aligning to TRBD1. CDR3 length: 13 amino acids. Germline CDR1 reads SGHTA; CDR2 reads FQGTGA. V gave up 5 bases and J gave up 4 bases; unmatched junction bases: 3. CDR3 loop: CASSLGQGYGYTF. The CDR3 DNA is TGTGCCAGCAGCCTCGGACAGGGCTATGGCTACACCTTC.

This rearrangement joins TRBV7-3 to TRBJ2-3; TRBD2 matches at 8 bases. Germline values: CDR1 SGHTA, CDR2 FQGTGA. The CDR3 spans 16 residues. The J segment lost 1 base and the V segment lost 1 base, leaving 4 bases of the junction unmatched. This chain's CDR3 is CASSLNPAGGTDTQYF. The CDR3 nucleotides are TGTGCCAGCAGCTTAAATCCAGCGGGGGGCACAGATACGCAGTATTTT.

For the CDR3, the DNA is TGCGCCAGCAAGTCCCGGCCAGCCAACACCGGGGAGCTGTTTTTT. Translation: CASKSRPANTGELFF. V is TRBV5-1 and J is TRBJ2-2; D ambiguous. The V end was cut by 6 bases, the J end by 2 bases, with 14 bases between. The CDR3 sequence is 15 residues long. From germline, CDR1 is SGHRS and CDR2 YFSETQ.

This clonotype was observed a single time. The chain recombines TRBV27 with TRBJ2-5, with 9 bases that match TRBD1. The CDR3 is 14 amino acids. The V gene end was trimmed by 5 bases and the J gene end by 5 bases; junction bases not matched to a gene: 6. From germline, CDR1 is MNHEY and CDR2 SMNVEV (reference sequence). The CDR3 DNA reads as TGTGCCAGCAGTAACAGGGGGCTGTGGGAGACCCAGTACTTC. This translates into CASSNRGLWETQYF.

This chain connects TRBV20-1 to TRBJ2-7; D possibly corresponds to TRBD2 (6 bases). CDR3 size: 15 residues. Germline V gene sequence: CDR1 DFQATT, CDR2 SNEGSKA (reference sequence). Trimming took off 3 bases at V and 6 bases at J, with 21 bases between the two ends. The CDR3 nucleotides are TGCAGTGCTAGGGACCCCACTAGCTTCCTGACCGAGCAGTACTTC. Residues: CSARDPTSFLTEQYF.

The rearrangement links TRBV7-2 to TRBJ1-1, with TRBD1 matching over 11 bases. The germline gives CDR1 SGHTA, CDR2 FQGNSA. This CDR3 has 13 amino acids. After removal of 5 bases from V and 10 bases from J, the junction contained 6 bases not matched to a gene. The CDR3 here is CASSGQGALRAFF. In DNA form, the CDR3 reads TGTGCCAGCAGCGGACAGGGGGCCCTGAGAGCTTTCTTT.

The chain links TRBV27 to TRBJ1-1; D might be TRBD1 (6 bases). Trimming shortened V by 6 bases and J by 6 bases, and 17 bases separated the two germline ends. CDR1 and CDR2 from the germline V gene are MNHEY and SMNVEV (reference sequence). This CDR3 comprises 14 residues. The CDR3: CASSFITAGAEAFF. As DNA, the CDR3 is TGTGCCAGCAGCTTTATAACCGCAGGGGCTGAAGCTTTCTTT.

This clonotype was observed a few times. The chain is built from TRBV7-2 and TRBJ2-5, with TRBD2 identical over 8 bases. The germline V gene encodes CDR1 SGHTA and CDR2 FQGNSA. V shed 3 bases, J shed 7 bases, and the junction held 10 bases outside the gene matches. This CDR3 is built from 15 residues. This chain's CDR3 is CASSFGDGGVTTQYF. CDR3 nucleotides: TGTGCCAGCAGCTTTGGGGACGGGGGGGTAACGACCCAGTACTTC.

This clonotype has a handful of counts. This chain joins TRBV27 and TRBJ2-5, with TRBD2 matching 13 bases. The CDR3 is made up of 17 amino acids. Trimming took 5 bases from V and 1 from J; bases not matched to a gene: 7. Germline V gene data show CDR1 as MNHEY and CDR2 as SMNVEV (reference sequence). The CDR3 DNA reads TGTGCCAGCAGTCCCGGACTAGCGGGAGCTACCCAAGAGACCCAGTACTTC. Translation: CASSPGLAGATQETQYF.

The CDR3 nucleotides are TGTGCCAGCAGCTTGGGACAGATGAACACTGAAGCTTTCTTT. Encoded protein: CASSLGQMNTEAFF. The chain joins TRBV7-2 to TRBJ1-1, with 7 bases that match TRBD1. Germline CDR1 and CDR2: SGHTA and FQGNSA. The CDR3 sequence is 14 residues long. The junction had 1 base not matched to a gene; V was cut back by 3 bases and J by 0 bases.

The J gene is TRBJ1-1, the V gene TRBV9; 7 nucleotides line up with TRBD1. V was clipped by 3 bases and J by 0 bases; unmatched bases: 2. Germline-derived CDR1 and CDR2 are SGDLS and YYNGEE. The CDR3 runs to 14 residues. CDR3 amino acids: CASSAGQVNTEAFF. The CDR3 DNA is TGTGCCAGCAGCGCCGGACAGGTGAACACTGAAGCTTTCTTT.

This chain links TRBV10-1 with TRBJ2-5; tentatively, D is TRBD2 (6 bases). The CDR3 loop spans 13 amino acids. Trimming took off 8 bases at V and 5 bases at J, with 15 bases between the two ends. Per germline, CDR1 WNHNN and CDR2 SYGVQD (reference sequence). CDR3 DNA sequence: TGCGCCAGCGCCGAGGGGAGCGGGGAGACCCAGTACTTC. Its protein is CASAEGSGETQYF.

The genes are TRBV7-3 and TRBJ2-7; 8 bases agree with TRBD1. The CDR3 has 15 amino acids. Germline CDR1 reads SGHTA; CDR2 reads FQGTGA. V shed 5 bases and J 3 bases; nucleotides not matched to a gene: 9. The CDR3 region is CASSPWDRLSYEQYF. In nucleotides, the CDR3 is TGTGCCAGCAGCCCTTGGGACAGGCTTAGCTACGAGCAGTACTTC. The variable domain in full, completed from reference TRBV7-3 and TRBJ2-7, reads GAGVSQTPSNKVTEKGKYVELRCDPISGHTALYWYRQSLGQGPEFLIYFQGTGAADDSGLPNDRFFAVRPEGSVSTLKIQRTERGDSAVYLCASSPWDRLSYEQYFGPGTRLTVT.

The chain carries TRBV20-1 and TRBJ1-3; D is undetermined. CDR1 DFQATT and CDR2 SNEGSKA come from the germline V gene (reference sequence). This CDR3 region has 16 residues. V was trimmed by 0 bases and J by 4 bases, leaving 16 bases between them. The CDR3 loop is CSARDLYGSPGNTIYF. The DNA for the CDR3 is TGCAGTGCTAGAGATCTCTATGGCAGTCCAGGAAACACCATATATTTT.

This clonotype was recorded only once. The chain combines TRBV19 with TRBJ1-2; D remains ambiguous. Germline V CDR1 and CDR2: LNHDA, SQIVND (reference sequence). Trimming removed 5 bases from V and 4 bases from J, with 11 bases in between. The CDR3 has 13 amino acids. DNA for the CDR3: TGTGCCAGTAGTCCTCCTACCCCCTATGGCTACACCTTC. It is translated as CASSPPTPYGYTF.

The rearrangement uses TRBV11-2 and TRBJ2-5, with unresolved D. Deletions cut 6 bases from V and 2 bases from J, with 7 bases between. The CDR3 sequence is 12 residues long. Germline V gene data show CDR1 as SGHAT and CDR2 as FQNNGV. CDR3 loop: CASRIDQETQYF. The CDR3 bases are TGTGCCAGCAGAATCGATCAAGAGACCCAGTACTTC.

The CDR3 here is CASSYGLTYEQYF. The DNA of the CDR3 is TGTGCCAGCAGTTACGGGCTCACCTACGAGCAGTACTTC. V is TRBV6-5 and J is TRBJ2-7; no clear D gene. The V and J ends lost 2 bases and 2 bases respectively, with 7 bases between them. CDR1 is MNHEY and CDR2 is SVGAGI in the germline V gene. The CDR3 covers 13 residues.

The chain joins TRBV7-9 to TRBJ1-5, with 7 bases identical to TRBD1. This CDR3 region has 12 residues. Germline-derived CDR1 and CDR2 are SEHNR and FQNEAQ (reference sequence). J gave up 2 bases and V 8 bases, and 0 bases lay outside the gene matches. In DNA form, the CDR3 reads TGTGCCAGCCAGGGGGGCAATCAGCCCCAGCATTTT. Protein product: CASQGGNQPQHF.